The T cell receptor (beta chain) under discussion was sequenced for a study of shared clonotypes between healthy human individuals (dated by TCRdb to 2020 to 2021). About the investigation overall: Three men and a couple of women, aged 18 to 49 years, made up the cohort. Libraries were prepared and TCR repertoires were sequenced by different laboratories using diverse techniques, in order to increase sequencing depth and limit assay-specific biases. To estimate repertoire size and how much clonotype sharing occurs between individuals, the study deeply sequenced the blood TCR repertoires of roughly 5 healthy adults. For each donor, CD4 naive and CD4 memory were each given three plates, CD8 naive was given two plates, and CD8 memory was given one plate. Between about 0.8 and 9 billion PBMCs per donor were obtained by leukapheresis. Results and caveats for the whole study, not just this receptor: Compared with non-shared clonotypes, clonotypes shared by all four sorted-subset donors had higher generation probabilities. Only blood was sampled, and tissue TCR repertoires likely differ from those in blood. Because the study included only a small number of donors, the genetic and exposure-history diversity represented was limited. Larger estimated clonotype richness was generally found for naive subsets than for memory subsets. Pairwise subsampling led to the expectation that sequencing depth would affect the degree of clonotype sharing among donors. Sharing across a few donors was observed for 5% to 6.5% of naive CD4, about 4% of naive CD8, over 2% of memory CD4, and roughly 0.4% of memory CD8 clonotypes. Rarefaction of sorted-subset datasets indicated incomplete sequencing despite the large sequencing depth.

Using the deep immunoSEQ assay, multiplex PCR amplified TCR CDR3 regions from genomic DNA. Genomic DNA extracted from each cell subset was distributed evenly over all wells of several immunoSEQ 96-well plates, and each plate served as one replicate. For sorted subsets, roughly 200 ng of genomic DNA, equivalent to 25,000 to 35,000 T cell genomes, went into each replicate PCR. Purified libraries were quantified with a Qubit 3.0 fluorometer, sized on a Bioanalyzer 2100, and re-quantified with the KAPA Library Quantification kit. Each immunoSEQ 96-well plate was sequenced on its own single-read 150-cycle Illumina NextSeq 550 flow cell. Concerning the study's data processing: The immunoSEQ output contained only junctional sequences without quality scores, so filtering could not match that applied to full-length reads. To assign V/J genes and CDR3, sequences were annotated using PyIR, a Python wrapper for IgBLAST v1.9, with IMGT germline references. Reads were removed for weak V/J assignments (E-value above 1e-6), missing CDR3, stop codons, out-of-frame junctions, or ambiguous translated residues. V3J clonotypes were defined as sequences sharing an identical inferred V gene, J gene, and CDR3 amino acid sequence. To compute the percentage overlap between repertoires, the number of shared unique clonotypes was divided by the size of the smaller repertoire. Repertoire richness was assessed with RTK rarefaction, the Chao1 estimator, and Recon v2.1 estimates of unobserved clonotypes. OLGA was used to compute generation probabilities for all TCRbeta clonotypes that the gDNA method yielded from a few donors. The table was pulled from immuneACCESS by TCRdb, which kept in-frame rearrangements only. Such tables lose some clones; where checked, under half of the loss comes from unresolved V genes, and the rest has no known cause. The V and J calls and the clone size are those of that table, but D and trimming were determined from the DNA. The sample includes approximately 2.4 million clones, with 95% observed a single time. Approximately 0.13% of the sample belongs to the ten largest clones.

The donors were healthy, HIV-negative adults who had no recently reported acute infections or vaccinations. Every donor was a Caucasian adult residing in Nashville, Tennessee, USA. CD4+ T cells were enriched by magnetic negative selection, after which naive cells were positively selected on CD45RA and the negative fraction was taken as the memory subset. Blood was obtained by leukapheresis, after which PBMCs were separated by Ficoll-Histopaque density gradient centrifugation and cryopreserved in liquid nitrogen vapor phase. Analytical flow cytometry was used to check the purity and quantity of each magnetically sorted T cell population. Each sorted fraction had its genomic DNA isolated and then quantified by UV absorbance on a Nanodrop 2000c. Details on this clone: It lacks a known antigen. Qualities for individual bases were not recorded, and no much larger clone is one base off. Other DNA sequences from this sample encode an identical CDR3 as well.

The CDR3 starts with the cysteine, ends with the phenylalanine, and has 14 residues. The only DNA kept is the CDR3, 42 bases in frame from the first base. As encoded in the germline V gene, CDR1 is SGHTA while CDR2 is FQGNSA. V loses 6 bases at its end and J loses 0 bases; junction bases beyond the gene matches: 1. The sequenced sample consisted of naive CD4+ T cells sorted from blood. The cell subset or site label here, explained by the study, means: CD45RA+ positively selected. Recombination linked TRBV7-2 to TRBJ2-3, with 9 junctional bases fitting TRBD2. The source of this sequence is a man aged 18-30 years in good health. The CDR3 corresponds to CASRRGGSTDTQYF. The DNA is as follows: TGTGCCAGCAGGCGGGGGGGAAGCACAGATACGCAGTATTTT.